Listed below are T cell receptor beta chains from one sample, sequenced in a study of cytomegalovirus exposure and HLA in healthy donors. Clones were read by immunoSEQ multiplex PCR, and TCRdb kept only the in-frame ones, dropping some. The data contain about 85,000 clones, about 62% of them seen just once; the ten biggest clones take up 3% to 5%. Source material: PBMCs. The receptors were gathered from a man aged 25-45 years in good health and CMV-seronegative. The CDR3 runs from the conserved cysteine through the conserved F or W. The D gene is left open where the match is weak. Not every row has a clone size; where given, it reads once, few, many or a size class.

D: .; length: 17; size: .; V: TRBV21-1; J: TRBJ2-7; CDR3: CASSKVGRAGEPYEQYF; DNA: TGTGCCAGCAGCAAAGTTGGTAGGGCCGGGGAACCCTACGAGCAGTACTTC
D: TRBD2; length: 14; size: few; V: TRBV7-6; J: TRBJ2-3; CDR3: CASRGGLETDTQYF; DNA: TGTGCCAGCAGAGGGGGACTAGAGACAGATACGCAGTATTTT
D: .; length: 13; size: .; V: TRBV6-5; J: TRBJ1-1; CDR3: CASSYFMNTEAFF; DNA: TGTGCCAGCAGTTACTTTATGAACACTGAAGCTTTCTTT
D: TRBD1; length: 15; size: .; V: TRBV9; J: TRBJ1-1; CDR3: CASSAGQAMNTEAFF; DNA: TGTGCCAGCAGCGCGGGACAGGCCATGAACACTGAAGCTTTCTTT
D: .; length: 15; size: .; V: TRBV21-1; J: TRBJ1-6; CDR3: CASSLPGQGDSPLHF; DNA: TGTGCCAGCAGCCTTCCGGGACAGGGGGACTCACCCCTCCACTTT
D: .; length: 14; size: .; V: TRBV18; J: TRBJ2-3; CDR3: CASSPPVAGFTQYF; DNA: TGTGCCAGCTCACCACCGGTGGCAGGGTTTACGCAGTATTTT
D: TRBD2; length: 15; size: few; V: TRBV7-9; J: TRBJ2-7; CDR3: CSSSPLAGVPYEQYF; DNA: TGTTCCAGCAGCCCCCTAGCGGGAGTTCCCTACGAGCAGTACTTC
D: .; length: 13; size: .; V: TRBV11-2; J: TRBJ2-7; CDR3: CASSRQVESEQYF; DNA: TGTGCCAGCAGCCGCCAGGTAGAGAGCGAGCAGTACTTC
D: .; length: 15; size: few; V: TRBV4-3; J: TRBJ1-2; CDR3: CASSQDWAGLGGYTF; DNA: TGCGCCAGCAGCCAAGATTGGGCAGGGCTCGGAGGCTACACCTTC
D: .; length: 15; size: .; V: TRBV13; J: TRBJ1-4; CDR3: CASSLQWAAGEKLFF; DNA: TGTGCCAGCAGCTTACAGTGGGCAGCTGGTGAAAAACTGTTTTTT
D: .; length: 13; size: .; V: TRBV30; J: TRBJ1-5; CDR3: CAWSLRGNQPQHF; DNA: TGTGCCTGGAGCCTACGGGGTAATCAGCCCCAGCATTTT
D: .; length: 14; size: .; V: TRBV7-9; J: TRBJ1-1; CDR3: CASSLDRVVTEAFF; DNA: TGTGCCAGCAGCTTAGACAGGGTCGTCACTGAAGCTTTCTTT
D: .; length: 14; size: .; V: TRBV7-7; J: TRBJ2-6; CDR3: CASSSSSGANVLTF; DNA: TGTGCTAGCAGCTCTAGCTCTGGGGCCAACGTCCTGACTTTC
D: TRBD2; length: 15; size: .; V: TRBV5-1; J: TRBJ2-1; CDR3: CASSISGGNSNEQFF; DNA: TGCGCCAGCAGCATTAGCGGGGGAAATTCCAATGAGCAGTTCTTC
D: TRBD2; length: 15; size: .; V: TRBV7-3; J: TRBJ2-1; CDR3: CASSFYSGRTDEQFF; DNA: TGTGCCAGCAGCTTCTATAGCGGGAGGACGGATGAGCAGTTCTTC
D: TRBD2; length: 17; size: .; V: TRBV5-4; J: TRBJ2-1; CDR3: CASSLGTSGLGSNEQFF; DNA: TGTGCCAGCAGCCTCGGGACTAGCGGGTTGGGGTCCAATGAGCAGTTCTTC
D: .; length: 12; size: .; V: TRBV19; J: TRBJ2-7; CDR3: CASSKDFDEQYF; DNA: TGTGCCAGTAGTAAAGATTTCGACGAGCAGTACTTC
D: .; length: 12; size: .; V: TRBV7-2; J: TRBJ2-7; CDR3: CASSVGSMEQYF; DNA: TGTGCCAGCAGTGTAGGGAGCATGGAGCAGTACTTC
D: .; length: 13; size: .; V: TRBV6-6; J: TRBJ1-1; CDR3: CASSITENTEAFF; DNA: TGTGCCAGCAGTATTACAGAAAACACTGAAGCTTTCTTT
D: .; length: 14; size: .; V: TRBV7-8; J: TRBJ1-1; CDR3: CASSADARNTEAFF; DNA: TGTGCCAGCAGCGCTGACGCTAGGAACACTGAAGCTTTCTTT
D: .; length: 17; size: .; V: TRBV12-5; J: TRBJ1-5; CDR3: CASGWSVGRGSNQPQHF; DNA: TGTGCTAGTGGTTGGTCGGTGGGGCGGGGGAGCAATCAGCCCCAGCATTTT
D: TRBD1; length: 15; size: .; V: TRBV18; J: TRBJ2-2; CDR3: CASSPRGLDAGELFF; DNA: TGTGCCAGCTCACCAAGGGGGCTTGATGCCGGGGAGCTGTTTTTT
D: .; length: 17; size: .; V: TRBV7-2; J: TRBJ1-4; CDR3: CASSLAQWGRTNEKLFF; DNA: TGTGCCAGCAGCTTAGCGCAATGGGGCAGGACTAATGAAAAACTGTTTTTT
D: TRBD2; length: 16; size: once; V: TRBV15; J: TRBJ2-3; CDR3: CATSRGGGGLSDTQYF; DNA: TGTGCCACCAGCAGAGGGGGGGGAGGGCTTTCAGATACGCAGTATTTT
D: TRBD2; length: 15; size: few; V: TRBV28; J: TRBJ2-7; CDR3: CASSLRASGTYEQYF; DNA: TGTGCCAGCAGTTTAAGGGCTAGCGGCACCTACGAGCAGTACTTC
D: .; length: 14; size: few; V: TRBV21-1; J: TRBJ1-1; CDR3: CASSKVAGNTEAFF; DNA: TGTGCCAGCAGCAAAGTGGCAGGGAACACTGAAGCTTTCTTT
D: .; length: 13; size: .; V: TRBV6-5; J: TRBJ2-1; CDR3: CASSRHNWYEQFF; DNA: TGTGCCAGCAGCCGACACAATTGGTATGAGCAGTTCTTC
D: .; length: 12; size: .; V: TRBV15; J: TRBJ1-2; CDR3: CATGREDYGYTF; DNA: TGTGCCACCGGGAGGGAGGACTATGGCTACACCTTC